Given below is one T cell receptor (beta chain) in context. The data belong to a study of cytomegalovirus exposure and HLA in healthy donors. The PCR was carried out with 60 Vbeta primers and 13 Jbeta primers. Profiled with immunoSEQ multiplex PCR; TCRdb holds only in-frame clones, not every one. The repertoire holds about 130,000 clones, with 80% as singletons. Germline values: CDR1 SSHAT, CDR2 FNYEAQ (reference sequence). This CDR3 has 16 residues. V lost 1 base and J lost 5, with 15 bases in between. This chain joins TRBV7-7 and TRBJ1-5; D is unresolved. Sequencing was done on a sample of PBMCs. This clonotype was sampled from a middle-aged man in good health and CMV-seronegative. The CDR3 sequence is CASSLESPRRDQPQHF. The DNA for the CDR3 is TGTGCCAGCAGCTTAGAATCCCCTCGACGGGATCAGCCCCAGCATTTT. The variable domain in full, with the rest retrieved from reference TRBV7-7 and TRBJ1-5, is GAGVSQSPRYKVTKRGQDVTLRCDPISSHATLYWYQQALGQGPEFLTYFNYEAQPDKSGLPSDRFSAERPEGSISTLTIQRTEQRDSAMYRCASSLESPRRDQPQHFGDGTRLSIL.